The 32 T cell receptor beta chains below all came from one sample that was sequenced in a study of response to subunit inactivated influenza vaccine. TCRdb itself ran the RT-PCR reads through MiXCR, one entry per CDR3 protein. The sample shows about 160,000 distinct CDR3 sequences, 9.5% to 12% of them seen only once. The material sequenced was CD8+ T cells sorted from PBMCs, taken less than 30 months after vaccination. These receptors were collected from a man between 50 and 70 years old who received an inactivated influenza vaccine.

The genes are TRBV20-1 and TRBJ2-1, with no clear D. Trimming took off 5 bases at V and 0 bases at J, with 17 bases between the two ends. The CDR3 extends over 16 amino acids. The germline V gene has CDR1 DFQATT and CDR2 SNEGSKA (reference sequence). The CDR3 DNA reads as TGCAGTGCTCGCAACTTCTATGAGGACTCCTACAATGAGCAGTTCTTC. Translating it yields CSARNFYEDSYNEQFF.

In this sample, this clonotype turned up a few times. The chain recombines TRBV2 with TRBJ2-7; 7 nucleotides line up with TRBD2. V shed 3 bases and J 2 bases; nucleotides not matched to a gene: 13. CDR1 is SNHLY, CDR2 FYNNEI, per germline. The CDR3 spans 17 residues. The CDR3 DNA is TGTGCCAGCAGTGACCCCCTTCGGAGCGGGGTAGCCTACGAGCAGTACTTC. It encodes CASSDPLRSGVAYEQYF.

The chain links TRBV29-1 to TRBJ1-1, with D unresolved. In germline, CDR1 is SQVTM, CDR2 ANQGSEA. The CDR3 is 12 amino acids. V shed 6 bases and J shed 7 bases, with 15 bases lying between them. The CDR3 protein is CSVRDPLGEAFF. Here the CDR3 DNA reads TGCAGCGTCCGCGACCCCCTTGGTGAAGCTTTCTTT.

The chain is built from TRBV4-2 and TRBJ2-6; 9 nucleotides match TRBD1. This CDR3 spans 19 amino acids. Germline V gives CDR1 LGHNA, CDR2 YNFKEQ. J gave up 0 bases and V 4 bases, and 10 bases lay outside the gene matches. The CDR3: CASSPTGGLSLSGANVLTF. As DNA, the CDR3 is TGTGCCAGCAGCCCTACAGGGGGCCTCTCACTCTCTGGGGCCAACGTCCTGACTTTC.

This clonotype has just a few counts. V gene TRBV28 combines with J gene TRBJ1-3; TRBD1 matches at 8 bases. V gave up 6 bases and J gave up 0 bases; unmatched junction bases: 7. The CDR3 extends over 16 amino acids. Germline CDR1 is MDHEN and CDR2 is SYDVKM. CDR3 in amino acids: CASRRTGLSSGNTIYF. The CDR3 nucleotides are TGTGCCAGCAGGAGGACAGGGCTAAGCTCTGGAAACACCATATATTTT.

CDR3 protein: CASSESGLAGGSYEQYF. The CDR3 DNA reads TGCGCCAGCAGTGAGTCTGGGCTAGCGGGAGGTTCCTACGAGCAGTACTTC. The chain employs TRBV10-2 and TRBJ2-7, with 11 bases matching TRBD2. The junction had 5 bases not matched to a gene; V was cut back by 0 bases and J by 1 base. Germline loops: CDR1 WSHSY, CDR2 SAAADI. This CDR3 has 17 amino acids.

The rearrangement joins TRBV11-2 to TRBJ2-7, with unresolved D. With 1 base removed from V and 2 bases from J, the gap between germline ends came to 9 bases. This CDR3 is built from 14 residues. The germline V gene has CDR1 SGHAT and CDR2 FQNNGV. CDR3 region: CASSLVYGAYEQYF. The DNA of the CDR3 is TGTGCCAGCAGCTTAGTTTACGGAGCCTACGAGCAGTACTTC.

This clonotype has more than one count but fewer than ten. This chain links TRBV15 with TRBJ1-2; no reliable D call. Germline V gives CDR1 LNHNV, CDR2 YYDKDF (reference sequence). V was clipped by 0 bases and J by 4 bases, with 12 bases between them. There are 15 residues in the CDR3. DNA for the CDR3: TGTGCCACCAGCAGAGATCGGGGAGGCGGCTATGGCTACACCTTC. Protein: CATSRDRGGGYGYTF.

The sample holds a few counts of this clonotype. This CDR3 is CASSGGGRQGRGSYNEQFF. CDR3 nucleotide sequence: TGTGCCAGCAGCGGAGGGGGGAGACAGGGGCGAGGCTCCTACAATGAGCAGTTCTTC. This chain uses TRBV9 with TRBJ2-1; 8 nucleotides line up with TRBD1. V trimming: 3 bases; J trimming: 0 bases; junction bases outside the gene matches: 14. The V gene's germline CDR1 is SGDLS and CDR2 YYNGEE. This CDR3 contains 19 residues.

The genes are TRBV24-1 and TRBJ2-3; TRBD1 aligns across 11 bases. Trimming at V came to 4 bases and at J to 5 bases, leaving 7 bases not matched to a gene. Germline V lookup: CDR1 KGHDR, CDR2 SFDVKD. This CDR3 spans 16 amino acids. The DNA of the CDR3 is TGTGCCACCAGTGAGTATGGGACAGGGGGAAGAGATACGCAGTATTTT. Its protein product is CATSEYGTGGRDTQYF.

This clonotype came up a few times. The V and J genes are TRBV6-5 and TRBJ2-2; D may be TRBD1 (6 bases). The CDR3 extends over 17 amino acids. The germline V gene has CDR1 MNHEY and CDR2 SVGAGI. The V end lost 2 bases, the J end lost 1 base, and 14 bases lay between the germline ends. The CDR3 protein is CASSYAEGEWNTGELFF. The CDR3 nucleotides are TGTGCCAGCAGTTACGCCGAGGGGGAGTGGAACACCGGGGAGCTGTTTTTT.

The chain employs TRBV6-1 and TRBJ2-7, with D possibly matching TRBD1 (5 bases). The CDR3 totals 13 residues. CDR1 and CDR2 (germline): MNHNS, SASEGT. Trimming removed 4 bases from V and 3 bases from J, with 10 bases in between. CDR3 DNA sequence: TGTGCCAGCAGTGCCAACAGGTTCTACGAGCAGTACTTC. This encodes CASSANRFYEQYF.

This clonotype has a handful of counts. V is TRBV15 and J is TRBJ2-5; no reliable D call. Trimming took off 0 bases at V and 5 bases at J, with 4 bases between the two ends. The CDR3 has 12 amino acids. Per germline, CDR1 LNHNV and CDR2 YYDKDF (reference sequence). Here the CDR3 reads CATSRDLETQYF. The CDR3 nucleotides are TGTGCCACCAGCAGAGATCTGGAGACCCAGTACTTC. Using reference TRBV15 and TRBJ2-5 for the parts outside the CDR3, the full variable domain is DAMVIQNPRYQVTQFGKPVTLSCSQTLNHNVMYWYQQKSSQAPKLLFHYYDKDFNNEADTPDNFQSRRPNTSFCFLDIRSPGLGDTAMYLCATSRDLETQYFGPGTRLLVL.

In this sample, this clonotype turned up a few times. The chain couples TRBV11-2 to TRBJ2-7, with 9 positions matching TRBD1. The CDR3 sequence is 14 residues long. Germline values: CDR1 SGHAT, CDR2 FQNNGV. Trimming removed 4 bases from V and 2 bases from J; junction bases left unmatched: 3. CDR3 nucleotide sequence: TGTGCCAGCAGCTACGGGACAGGGCCCTACGAGCAGTACTTC. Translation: CASSYGTGPYEQYF.

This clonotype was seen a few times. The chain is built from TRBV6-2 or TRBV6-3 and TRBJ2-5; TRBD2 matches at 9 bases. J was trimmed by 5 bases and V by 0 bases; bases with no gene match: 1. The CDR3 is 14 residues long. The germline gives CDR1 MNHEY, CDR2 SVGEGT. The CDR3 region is CASSYSGLAETQYF. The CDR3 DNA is TGTGCCAGCAGTTACTCGGGACTAGCTGAGACCCAGTACTTC.

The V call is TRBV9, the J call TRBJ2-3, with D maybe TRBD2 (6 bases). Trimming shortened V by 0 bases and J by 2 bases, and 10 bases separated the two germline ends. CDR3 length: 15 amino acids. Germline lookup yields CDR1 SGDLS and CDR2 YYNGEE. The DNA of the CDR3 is TGTGCCAGCAGCGTAGATGGCGGGGCCACAGATACGCAGTATTTT. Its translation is CASSVDGGATDTQYF.

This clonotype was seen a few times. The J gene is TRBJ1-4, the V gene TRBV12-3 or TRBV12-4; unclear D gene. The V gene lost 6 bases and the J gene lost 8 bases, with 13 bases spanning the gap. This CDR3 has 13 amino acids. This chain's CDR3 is CASSWTVGEKLFF. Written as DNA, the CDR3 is TGTGCCAGCAGCTGGACCGTCGGGGAAAAACTGTTTTTT.

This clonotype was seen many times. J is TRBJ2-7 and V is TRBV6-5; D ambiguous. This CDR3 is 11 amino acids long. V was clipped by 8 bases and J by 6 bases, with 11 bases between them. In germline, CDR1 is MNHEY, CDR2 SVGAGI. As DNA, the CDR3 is TGTGCCAGCGGTAAGGGTGGCGAGCAGTACTTC. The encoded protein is CASGKGGEQYF.

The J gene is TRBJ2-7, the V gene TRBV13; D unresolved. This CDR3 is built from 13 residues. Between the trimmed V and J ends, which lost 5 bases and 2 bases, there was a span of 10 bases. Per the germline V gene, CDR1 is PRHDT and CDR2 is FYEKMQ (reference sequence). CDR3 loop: CASSSIAAYEQYF. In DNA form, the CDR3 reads TGTGCCAGCAGCAGTATAGCAGCCTACGAGCAGTACTTC.

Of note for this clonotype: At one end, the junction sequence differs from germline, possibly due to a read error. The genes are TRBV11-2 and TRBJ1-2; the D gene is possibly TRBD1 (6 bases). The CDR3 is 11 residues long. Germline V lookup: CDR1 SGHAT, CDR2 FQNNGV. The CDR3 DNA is TGTGCCAGCAGCTACAATGACAGGAAAAGTTTC. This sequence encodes CASSYNDRKSF. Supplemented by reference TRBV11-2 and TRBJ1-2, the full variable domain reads EAGVAQSPRYKIIEKRQSVAFWCNPISGHATLYWYQQILGQGPKLLIQFQNNGVVDDSQLPKDRFSAERLKGVDSTLKIQPAKLEDSAVYLCASSYNDRKSFGSGTRLTVV.

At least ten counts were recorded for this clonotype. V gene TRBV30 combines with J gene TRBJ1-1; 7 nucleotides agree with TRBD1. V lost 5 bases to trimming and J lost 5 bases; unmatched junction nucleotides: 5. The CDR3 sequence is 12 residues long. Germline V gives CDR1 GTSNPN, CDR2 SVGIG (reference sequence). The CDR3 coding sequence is TGTGCCTGGGGACAGGTGAGGACTGAAGCTTTCTTT. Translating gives CAWGQVRTEAFF. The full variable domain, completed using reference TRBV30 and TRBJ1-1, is SQTIHQWPATLVQPVGSPLSLECTVEGTSNPNLYWYRQAAGRGLQLLFYSVGIGQISSEVPQNLSASRPQDRQFILSSKKLLLSDSGFYLCAWGQVRTEAFFGQGTRLTVV.

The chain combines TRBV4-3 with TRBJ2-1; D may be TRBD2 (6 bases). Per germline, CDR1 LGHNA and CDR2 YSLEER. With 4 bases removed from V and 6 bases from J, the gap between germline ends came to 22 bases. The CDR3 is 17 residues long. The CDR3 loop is CASSPHPSEPTFNEQFF. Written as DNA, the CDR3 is TGCGCCAGCAGCCCGCATCCTAGCGAACCAACCTTCAATGAGCAGTTCTTC.

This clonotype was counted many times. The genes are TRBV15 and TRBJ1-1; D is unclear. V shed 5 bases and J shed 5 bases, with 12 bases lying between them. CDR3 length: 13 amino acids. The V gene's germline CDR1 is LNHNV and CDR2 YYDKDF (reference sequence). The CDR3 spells CATSAWIGTEAFF. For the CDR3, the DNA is TGTGCCACCAGCGCCTGGATCGGGACTGAAGCTTTCTTT.

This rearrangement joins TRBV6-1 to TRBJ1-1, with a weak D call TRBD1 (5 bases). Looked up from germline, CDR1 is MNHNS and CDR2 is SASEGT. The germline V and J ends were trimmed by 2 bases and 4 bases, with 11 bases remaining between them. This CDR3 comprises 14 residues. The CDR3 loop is CASSELGGGTEAFF. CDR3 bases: TGTGCCAGCAGTGAATTGGGTGGGGGCACTGAAGCTTTCTTT.

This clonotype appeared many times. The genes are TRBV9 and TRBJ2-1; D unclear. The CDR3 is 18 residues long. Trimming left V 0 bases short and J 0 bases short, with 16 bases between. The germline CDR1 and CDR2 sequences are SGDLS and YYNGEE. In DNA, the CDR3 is TGTGCCAGCAGCGTAGCTCAGGCCTATCTTAGCTCCTACAATGAGCAGTTCTTC. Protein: CASSVAQAYLSSYNEQFF.

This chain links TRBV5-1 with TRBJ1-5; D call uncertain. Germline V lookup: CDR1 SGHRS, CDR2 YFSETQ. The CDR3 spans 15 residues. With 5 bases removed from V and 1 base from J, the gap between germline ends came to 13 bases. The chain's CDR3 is CASSRSGSSNQPQHF. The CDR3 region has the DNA TGCGCCAGCAGTAGGAGCGGGTCGAGCAATCAGCCCCAGCATTTT.

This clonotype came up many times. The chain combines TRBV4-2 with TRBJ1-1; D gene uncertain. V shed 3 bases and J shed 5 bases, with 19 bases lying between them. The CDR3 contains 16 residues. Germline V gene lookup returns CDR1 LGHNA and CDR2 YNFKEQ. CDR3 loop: CASSQDQGGMGTEAFF. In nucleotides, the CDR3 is TGTGCCAGCAGCCAGGATCAAGGAGGGATGGGGACTGAAGCTTTCTTT.

CDR3 sequence (DNA): TGTGCCAGCAGTAGGGGGACAGGGGGATTTAACGAGCAGTACTTC. Encoded protein: CASSRGTGGFNEQYF. The chain uses TRBV27 and TRBJ2-7; TRBD1 matches at 11 bases. CDR3 length equals 15 residues. Looked up from germline, CDR1 is MNHEY and CDR2 is SMNVEV (reference sequence). The trim removed 5 bases at V and 5 bases at J, leaving 8 bases unmatched.

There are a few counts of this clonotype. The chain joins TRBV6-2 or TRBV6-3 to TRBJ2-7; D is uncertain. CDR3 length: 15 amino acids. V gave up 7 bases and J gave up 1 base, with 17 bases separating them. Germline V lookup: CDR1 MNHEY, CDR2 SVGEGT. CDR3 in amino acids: CASTTPPRRSYEQYF. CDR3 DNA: TGTGCCAGCACCACCCCACCGCGCAGGTCCTACGAGCAGTACTTC.

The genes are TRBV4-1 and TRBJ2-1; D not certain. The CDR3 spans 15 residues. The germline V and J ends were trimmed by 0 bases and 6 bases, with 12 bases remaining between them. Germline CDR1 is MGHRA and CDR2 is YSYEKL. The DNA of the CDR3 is TGCGCCAGCAGCCAAGAAAGGGTGGCTGTCAATGAGCAGTTCTTC. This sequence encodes CASSQERVAVNEQFF.

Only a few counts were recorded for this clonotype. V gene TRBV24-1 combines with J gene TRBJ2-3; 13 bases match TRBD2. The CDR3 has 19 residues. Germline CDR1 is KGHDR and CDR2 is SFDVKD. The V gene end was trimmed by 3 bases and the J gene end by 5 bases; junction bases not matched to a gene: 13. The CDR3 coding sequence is TGTGCCACCAGTGATACCCTCGAATGGACTAGCGGGGGTATAGATACGCAGTATTTT. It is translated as CATSDTLEWTSGGIDTQYF.

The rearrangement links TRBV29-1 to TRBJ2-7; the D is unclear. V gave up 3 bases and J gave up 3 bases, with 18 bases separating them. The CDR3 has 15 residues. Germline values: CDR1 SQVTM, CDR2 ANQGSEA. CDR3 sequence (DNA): TGCAGCGTTGAGGGCAGAGAAAACAGTAACTACGAGCAGTACTTC. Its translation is CSVEGRENSNYEQYF.